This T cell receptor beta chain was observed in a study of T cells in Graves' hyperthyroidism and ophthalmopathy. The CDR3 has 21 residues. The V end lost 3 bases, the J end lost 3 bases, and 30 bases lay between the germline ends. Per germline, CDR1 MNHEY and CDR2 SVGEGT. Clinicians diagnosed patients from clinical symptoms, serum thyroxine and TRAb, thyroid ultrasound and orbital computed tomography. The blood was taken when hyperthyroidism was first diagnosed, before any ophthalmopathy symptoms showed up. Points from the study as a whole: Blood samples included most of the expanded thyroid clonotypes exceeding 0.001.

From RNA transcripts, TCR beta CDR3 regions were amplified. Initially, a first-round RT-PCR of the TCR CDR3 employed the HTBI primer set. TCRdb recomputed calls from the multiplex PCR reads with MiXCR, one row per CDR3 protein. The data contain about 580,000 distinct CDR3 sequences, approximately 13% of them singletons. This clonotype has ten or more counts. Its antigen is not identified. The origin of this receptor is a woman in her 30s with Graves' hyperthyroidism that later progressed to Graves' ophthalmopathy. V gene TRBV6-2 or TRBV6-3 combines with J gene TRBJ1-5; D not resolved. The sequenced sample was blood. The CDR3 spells CASSYSEGMRARWAINQPQHF. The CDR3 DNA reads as TGTGCCAGCAGTTATTCGGAAGGCATGCGGGCTCGGTGGGCCATCAATCAGCCCCAGCATTTT.